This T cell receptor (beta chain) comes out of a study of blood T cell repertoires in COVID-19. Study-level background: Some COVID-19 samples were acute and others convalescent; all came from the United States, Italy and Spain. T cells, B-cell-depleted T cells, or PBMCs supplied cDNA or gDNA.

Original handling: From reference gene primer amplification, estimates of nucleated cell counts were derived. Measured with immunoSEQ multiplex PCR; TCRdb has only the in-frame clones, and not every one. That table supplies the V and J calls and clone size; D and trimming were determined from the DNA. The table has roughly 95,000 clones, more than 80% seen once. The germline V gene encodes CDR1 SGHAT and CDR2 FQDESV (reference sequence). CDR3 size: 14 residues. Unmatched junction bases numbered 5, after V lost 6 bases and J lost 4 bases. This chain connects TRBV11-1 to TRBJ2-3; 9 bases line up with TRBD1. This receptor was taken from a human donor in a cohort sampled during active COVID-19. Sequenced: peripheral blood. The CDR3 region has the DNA TGTGCCAGCAGTGCGGACAGGGGAGCAGATACGCAGTATTTT. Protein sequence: CASSADRGADTQYF.